The next 24 T cell receptor beta chains were all read from a single sample in a study of CD8 T cells in Susac syndrome. Reverse transcription of roughly 0.45 to 1 ug RNA was performed with random hexamers. From the immunoSEQ multiplex PCR reads, TCRdb called clonotypes with MiXCR, one entry per CDR3 protein. The sample lists 330,000 or so distinct CDR3 sequences; approximately 85% were seen once. Source material: CD8+ T cells from PBMCs. The receptor set was obtained from a human donor with multiple sclerosis.

The V gene is TRBV4-2, the J gene TRBJ2-1; 8 bases align to TRBD2. The ends lost 1 base at V and 6 bases at J; junction bases unmatched: 5. CDR1 is LGHNA, CDR2 YNFKEQ, per germline. The CDR3 runs to 15 residues. The CDR3 spells CASSQAPGGVNEQFF. The CDR3 nucleotides read TGTGCCAGCAGCCAAGCCCCGGGAGGGGTCAATGAGCAGTTCTTC.

The chain carries TRBV2 and TRBJ1-2; tentative D call: TRBD1 (5 bases). The CDR3 is 13 residues long. Germline lookup yields CDR1 SNHLY and CDR2 FYNNEI. V was shortened by 1 base and J by 4 bases, with 7 bases between the two germline ends. The CDR3 protein is CASSEGDVYGYTF. The CDR3 bases are TGTGCCAGCAGTGAAGGGGACGTCTATGGCTACACCTTC. Supplemented by reference TRBV2 and TRBJ1-2, the full variable domain reads EPEVTQTPSHQVTQMGQEVILRCVPISNHLYFYWYRQILGQKVEFLVSFYNNEISEKSEIFDDQFSVERPDGSNFTLKIRSTKLEDSAMYFCASSEGDVYGYTFGSGTRLTVV.

The chain couples TRBV13 to TRBJ1-1; D not resolved. Between the trimmed V and J ends, which lost 5 bases and 6 bases, there was a span of 13 bases. CDR1 is PRHDT and CDR2 is FYEKMQ in the germline V gene (reference sequence). The CDR3 has 13 residues. CDR3: CASSQLSHPEAFF. CDR3 nucleotides: TGTGCCAGCAGCCAACTCTCACACCCTGAAGCTTTCTTT.

The chain recombines TRBV20-1 with TRBJ2-2, with D possibly matching TRBD2 (6 bases). Between the trimmed V and J ends, which lost 3 bases and 2 bases, there was a span of 7 bases. The CDR3 runs to 13 residues. Germline CDR1 is DFQATT and CDR2 is SNEGSKA (reference sequence). This CDR3 reads CSASGSNTGELFF. In DNA, the CDR3 is TGCAGTGCTAGCGGGAGTAACACCGGGGAGCTGTTTTTT.

CDR3: CASSPRRPNQPQHF. DNA for the CDR3: TGTGCCAGCAGTCCCCGGCGGCCCAATCAGCCCCAGCATTTT. V gene TRBV28 combines with J gene TRBJ1-5, with no clear D. Trimming took 5 bases from V and 3 from J, leaving 11 bases between them. The CDR3 spans 14 residues. CDR1 and CDR2 (germline): MDHEN, SYDVKM.

This clonotype was seen only a few times. The chain carries TRBV29-1 and TRBJ2-7; the match to TRBD2 covers 9 bases. The V gene end was trimmed by 3 bases and the J gene end by 4 bases; junction bases not matched to a gene: 10. Germline CDR1 reads SQVTM; CDR2 reads ANQGSEA. This CDR3 has 15 residues. CDR3 nucleotide sequence: TGCAGCGTTGAGGTTCGACTAGCGGCCCTTTACGAGCAGTACTTC. This gives the protein CSVEVRLAALYEQYF.

The chain couples TRBV19 to TRBJ2-5; tentative D call: TRBD1 (5 bases). The length of the CDR3 is 15 residues. CDR1 and CDR2 from the germline V gene are LNHDA and SQIVND (reference sequence). Trimming stripped 3 bases from V and 2 bases from J, with 13 bases between. CDR3 amino acids: CASSIGAHTQETQYF. The CDR3 DNA follows: TGTGCCAGTAGTATTGGGGCCCATACTCAAGAGACCCAGTACTTC.

The DNA for the CDR3 is TGTGCCAGCAGTTTTGATGGACACCCGGAGTTACCTGGAAACACCATATATTTT. It codes for CASSFDGHPELPGNTIYF. This chain links TRBV6-5 with TRBJ1-3; possibly TRBD1 for D (5 bases). V was pared by 4 bases and J by 2 bases, with 21 bases between. Germline values: CDR1 MNHEY, CDR2 SVGAGI. The CDR3 has 18 amino acids.

The V gene is TRBV7-9, the J gene TRBJ2-3; the match to TRBD2 covers 12 bases. Germline CDR1 SEHNR, CDR2 FQNEAQ (reference sequence). CDR3 length: 17 residues. V dropped 4 bases and J dropped 2; count of bases not matched to a gene: 7. In DNA form, the CDR3 reads TGTGCCAGCAGCTCGTTACTAGCGGGAGGCCCCACAGATACGCAGTATTTT. The encoded protein is CASSSLLAGGPTDTQYF. The full variable domain, in which reference TRBV7-9 and TRBJ2-3 provide the parts outside the CDR3, is DTGVSQNPRHKITKRGQNVTFRCDPISEHNRLYWYRQTLGQGPEFLTYFQNEAQLEKSRLLSDRFSAERPKGSFSTLEIQRTEQGDSAMYLCASSSLLAGGPTDTQYFGPGTRLTVL.

V usage is TRBV5-6 and J usage is TRBJ2-7, with D perhaps matching TRBD1 (5 bases). Germline V gene lookup returns CDR1 SGHDT and CDR2 YYEEEE. The germline V and J ends were trimmed by 2 bases and 0 bases, with 6 bases remaining between them. The CDR3 extends over 13 amino acids. CDR3 loop: CASSLQDSYEQYF. The CDR3 nucleotides are TGTGCCAGCAGCTTACAGGACTCCTACGAGCAGTACTTC.

The chain employs TRBV29-1 and TRBJ2-7, with 10 bases matching TRBD2. Germline CDR1 is SQVTM and CDR2 is ANQGSEA. The V segment lost 5 bases and the J segment 5 bases; nucleotides outside the gene matches: 9. This CDR3 has 14 amino acids. The CDR3 nucleotides read TGCAGCGTTAGCACCGGACTAGCGGAGGACGAGCAGTACTTC. It translates to CSVSTGLAEDEQYF.

The chain couples TRBV21-1 to TRBJ1-2; the table's D call of TRBD1 was not tested on the DNA. TRBV21-1 is recorded as a pseudogene. The CDR3 has 15 amino acids. Here the CDR3 DNA reads TGTGCCAGCAGCAAAAGGACAGGGGAGAACTATGGCTACACCTTC. Translated, it gives CASSKRTGENYGYTF.

The chain uses TRBV7-6 and TRBJ2-3, with 9 bases fitting TRBD2. Germline loops: CDR1 SGHVS, CDR2 FNYEAQ. The CDR3 length is 18 residues. V gave up 10 bases and J gave up 2 bases; unmatched junction bases: 19. The CDR3 DNA reads TGTGCCACAGTCGGGCTGTGGGCTAGCGGGACTAACACAGATACGCAGTATTTT. It yields the protein CATVGLWASGTNTDTQYF. The variable domain in full, completed from reference TRBV7-6 and TRBJ2-3, reads GAGVSQSPRYKVTKRGQDVALRCDPISGHVSLYWYRQALGQGPEFLTYFNYEAQQDKSGLPNDRFSAERPEGSISTLTIQRTEQRDSAMYRCATVGLWASGTNTDTQYFGPGTRLTVL.

V usage is TRBV27 and J usage is TRBJ1-5, with 12 bases aligning to TRBD1. The J segment lost 7 bases and the V segment lost 8 bases, leaving 3 bases of the junction unmatched. CDR3 length equals 13 residues. Germline values: CDR1 MNHEY, CDR2 SMNVEV (reference sequence). This CDR3 is CASGTGGGQPQHF. The DNA for the CDR3 is TGTGCCAGCGGGACAGGGGGCGGCCAGCCCCAGCATTTT.

This rearrangement joins TRBV7-9 to TRBJ2-1; maybe TRBD2 (5 bases). Germline V gene lookup returns CDR1 SEHNR and CDR2 FQNEAQ (reference sequence). V was pared by 8 bases and J by 6 bases, with 20 bases between. The CDR3 is 15 amino acids. CDR3 DNA: TGTGCCAGCGGGCACCCCCAGGAGGCGACCAATGAGCAGTTCTTC. Translated, it gives CASGHPQEATNEQFF.

A few counts support this clonotype. The genes are TRBV7-2 and TRBJ2-7; D is unclear. V was clipped by 5 bases and J by 6 bases, with 11 bases between them. The CDR3 is 12 residues long. CDR1 and CDR2 (germline): SGHTA, FQGNSA. The CDR3 sequence is CASSIGFAEQYF. CDR3 bases: TGTGCCAGCAGCATAGGGTTCGCCGAGCAGTACTTC.

The sample holds a few counts of this clonotype. The chain uses TRBV5-6 and TRBJ2-7; 7 nucleotides line up with TRBD2. After removal of 4 bases from V and 1 base from J, the junction contained 5 bases not matched to a gene. This CDR3 region has 14 residues. Germline V CDR1 and CDR2: SGHDT, YYEEEE. The CDR3 bases are TGTGCCAGCAGCGACGGCGGGGGTTCCTACGAGCAGTACTTC. It is translated as CASSDGGGSYEQYF.

The chain uses TRBV7-8 and TRBJ2-1; possibly TRBD1 for D (8 bases). The germline V and J ends were trimmed by 0 bases and 4 bases, with 16 bases remaining between them. CDR3 length: 17 residues. Germline V CDR1 and CDR2: SGHVS, FQNEAQ. Written as DNA, the CDR3 is TGTGCCAGCAGCTTAGCGGGAGGGACAGGTGGTTACAATGAGCAGTTCTTC. As protein: CASSLAGGTGGYNEQFF.

This clonotype turned up a few times. The rearrangement links TRBV11-2 to TRBJ2-7; D may be TRBD1 (5 bases). Germline-derived CDR1 and CDR2 are SGHAT and FQNNGV. Trimming cost V 5 bases and J 7 bases, with 15 bases left between them. The CDR3 has 13 amino acids. The CDR3, as DNA: TGTGCCAGCAGCGCCCCGACAGTGAGGGAGCAGTACTTC. Translated, it gives CASSAPTVREQYF.

The genes are TRBV28 and TRBJ2-7; TRBD2 aligns across 7 bases. J gave up 6 bases and V 4 bases, and 6 bases lay outside the gene matches. Per the germline V gene, CDR1 is MDHEN and CDR2 is SYDVKM. The CDR3 loop spans 13 amino acids. The CDR3 spells CASSSRLAGEQYF. CDR3 coding DNA: TGTGCCAGCAGTTCAAGACTAGCAGGCGAGCAGTACTTC.

V is TRBV7-6 and J is TRBJ1-1, with D maybe TRBD1 (5 bases). The CDR3 loop spans 15 amino acids. V dropped 5 bases and J dropped 5 bases, with 18 bases sitting between them. CDR1 is SGHVS, CDR2 FNYEAQ, per germline. The CDR3 loop is CASSPSGGGKTEAFF. For the CDR3, the DNA is TGTGCCAGCAGCCCATCGGGGGGGGGTAAGACTGAAGCTTTCTTT.

The chain joins TRBV12-3 or TRBV12-4 to TRBJ2-7, with 8 bases fitting TRBD2. With 7 bases clipped from V and 0 bases from J, the junction kept 5 bases outside the gene matches. This CDR3 contains 14 residues. The chain's CDR3 is CASTPGTSSYEQYF. The CDR3 DNA follows: TGTGCCAGCACCCCCGGGACTAGCTCCTACGAGCAGTACTTC.

The chain links TRBV13 to TRBJ2-7, with 7 bases aligning to TRBD2. The CDR3 has 16 amino acids. The ends lost 5 bases at V and 1 base at J; junction bases unmatched: 11. Germline loops: CDR1 PRHDT, CDR2 FYEKMQ (reference sequence). The CDR3 nucleotides read TGTGCCAGCAGCGGGGGATGGGAGGGGATGTCCTACGAGCAGTACTTC. It yields the protein CASSGGWEGMSYEQYF. Based on the CDR3 plus reference TRBV13 and TRBJ2-7, the full variable domain is AAGVIQSPRHLIKEKRETATLKCYPIPRHDTVYWYQQGPGQDPQFLISFYEKMQSDKGSIPDRFSAQQFSDYHSELNMSSLELGDSALYFCASSGGWEGMSYEQYFGPGTRLTVT.

The V call is TRBV9, the J call TRBJ2-1, with TRBD2 matching 9 bases. The CDR3 is 17 residues long. J gave up 7 bases and V 0 bases, and 11 bases lay outside the gene matches. Per the germline V gene, CDR1 is SGDLS and CDR2 is YYNGEE. This CDR3 is CASSVEISGSYGNEQFF. The CDR3, as DNA: TGTGCCAGCAGCGTAGAGATTAGCGGGAGCTATGGTAATGAGCAGTTCTTC.